This entry features one T cell receptor beta chain sequence. Method: immunoSEQ multiplex PCR; TCRdb's copy keeps in-frame clones and lacks some. The profile covers tens of thousands of clones, with 70% to 90% appearing a single time and roughly an eighth taken by the ten largest. The sample comes from a study of T cell responses to AZD1222 COVID-19 vaccine. The CDR3 contains 12 residues. Deletions cut 3 bases from V and 5 bases from J, with 5 bases between. The sequencing used peripheral blood, collected 28 days after the second AZD1222 dose. The TCR was taken from an adult who received the AZD1222 COVID-19 vaccine. This chain connects TRBV12-3 or TRBV12-4 to TRBJ2-1, with a possible D match to TRBD2 (5 bases). CDR3 amino acids: CASSLTNNEQFF. Written as DNA, the CDR3 is TGTGCCAGCAGTTTGACTAACAATGAGCAGTTCTTC.